The present entry profiles one TCR beta chain with its context. No antigen is known for it. These data belong to a study of CD8+ T cells in alopecia areata. Broader study findings: Lesional scalp displayed greater clonality than normal scalp, most notably in alopecia totalis/universalis.

The CDR3 is made up of 12 amino acids. V was trimmed by 2 bases and J by 13 bases, leaving 14 bases between them. CDR1 and CDR2 from the germline V gene are SGHTA and FQGNSA. Sequencing used cDNA as its template, made by extracting RNA and reverse transcribing it. Only in-frame clones appear in the TCRdb table, and some are missing; sequencing was by immunoSEQ multiplex PCR. The top ten hold approximately 7% of the sample, which has 1,500 to 2,000 clones, about 76% seen once. The treatment was: oral pan-JAK inhibitor, 5-10 mg twice daily. Obtained from alopecia areata patients were lesional scalp punch biopsies along with peripheral blood.

The chain recombines TRBV7-2 with TRBJ1-2, with D maybe TRBD1 (5 bases). Sequenced material: skin, taken between weeks 44 and 45, from a patient treated with tofacitinib. The source of this sequence is a human donor with alopecia areata. The CDR3 DNA reads TGTGCCAGCAGCTTAAGTTGGCAGGGCCTCACCTTC. Residues: CASSLSWQGLTF.